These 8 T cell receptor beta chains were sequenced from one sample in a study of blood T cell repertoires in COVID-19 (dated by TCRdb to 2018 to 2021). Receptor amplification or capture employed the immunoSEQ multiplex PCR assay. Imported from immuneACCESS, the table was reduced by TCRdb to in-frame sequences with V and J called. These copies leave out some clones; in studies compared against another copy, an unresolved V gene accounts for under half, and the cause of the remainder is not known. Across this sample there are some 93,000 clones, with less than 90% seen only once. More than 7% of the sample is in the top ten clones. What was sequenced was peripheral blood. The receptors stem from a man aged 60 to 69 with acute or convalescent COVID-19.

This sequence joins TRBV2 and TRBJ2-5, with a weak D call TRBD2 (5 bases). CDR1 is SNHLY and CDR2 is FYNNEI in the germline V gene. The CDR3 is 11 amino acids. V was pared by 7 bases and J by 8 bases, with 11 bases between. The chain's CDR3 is CASTSTGTQYF. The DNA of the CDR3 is TGTGCCAGCACCTCCACGGGAACCCAGTACTTC.

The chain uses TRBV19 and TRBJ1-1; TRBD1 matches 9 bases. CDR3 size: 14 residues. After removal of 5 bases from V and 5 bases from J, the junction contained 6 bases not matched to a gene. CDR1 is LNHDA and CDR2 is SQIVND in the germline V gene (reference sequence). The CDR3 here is CASSFRDRETEAFF. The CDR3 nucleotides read TGTGCCAGTAGTTTCCGGGACAGGGAGACTGAAGCTTTCTTT. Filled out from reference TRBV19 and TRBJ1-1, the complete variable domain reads DGGITQSPKYLFRKEGQNVTLSCEQNLNHDAMYWYRQDPGQGLRLIYYSQIVNDFQKGDIAEGYSVSREKKESFPLTVTSAQKNPTAFYLCASSFRDRETEAFFGQGTRLTVV.

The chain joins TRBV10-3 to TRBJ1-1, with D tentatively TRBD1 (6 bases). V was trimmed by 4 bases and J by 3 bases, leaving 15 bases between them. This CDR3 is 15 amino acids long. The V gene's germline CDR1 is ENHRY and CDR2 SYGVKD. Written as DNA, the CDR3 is TGTGCCATCAGTGCTGGACAGCACGGAGACACTGAAGCTTTCTTT. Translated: CAISAGQHGDTEAFF.

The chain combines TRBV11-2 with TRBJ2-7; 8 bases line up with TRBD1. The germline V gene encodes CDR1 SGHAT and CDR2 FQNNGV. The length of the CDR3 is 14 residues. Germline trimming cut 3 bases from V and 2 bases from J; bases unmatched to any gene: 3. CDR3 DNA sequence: TGTGCCAGCAGCTTGCAGGGGGCGCCCTACGAGCAGTACTTC. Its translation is CASSLQGAPYEQYF.

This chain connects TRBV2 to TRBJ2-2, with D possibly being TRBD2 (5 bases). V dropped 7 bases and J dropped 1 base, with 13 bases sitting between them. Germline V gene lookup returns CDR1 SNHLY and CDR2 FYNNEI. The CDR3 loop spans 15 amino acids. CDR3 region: CASTLSAGNTGELFF. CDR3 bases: TGTGCCAGCACCCTAAGTGCGGGGAACACCGGGGAGCTGTTTTTT.

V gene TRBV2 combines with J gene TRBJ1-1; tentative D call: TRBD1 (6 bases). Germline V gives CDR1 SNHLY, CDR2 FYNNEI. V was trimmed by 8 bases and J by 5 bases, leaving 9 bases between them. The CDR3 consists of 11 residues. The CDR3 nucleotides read TGTGCCAGCCGTAGGGGGACTGAAGCTTTCTTT. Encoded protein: CASRRGTEAFF.

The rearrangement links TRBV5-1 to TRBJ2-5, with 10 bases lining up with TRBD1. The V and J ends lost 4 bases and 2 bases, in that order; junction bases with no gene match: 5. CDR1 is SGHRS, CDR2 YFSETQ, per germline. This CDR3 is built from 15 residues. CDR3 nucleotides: TGCGCCAGCAGCATCGGGACAGGGGTACAAGAGACCCAGTACTTC. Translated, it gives CASSIGTGVQETQYF.

The CDR3 loop is CATQRQGSGTEAFF. CDR3 DNA: TGTGCCACCCAACGTCAGGGTTCGGGCACTGAAGCTTTCTTT. The chain has TRBV19 and TRBJ1-1, with TRBD1 as a possible D gene (5 bases). Germline V gives CDR1 LNHDA, CDR2 SQIVND (reference sequence). V dropped 10 bases and J dropped 4 bases, with 19 bases sitting between them. The CDR3 contains 14 residues.